This TCR beta chain emerged from a study of blood T cell repertoires in COVID-19. Sequencing used immunoSEQ multiplex PCR; TCRdb keeps in-frame clones, though not all of them. The sample contains under 300,000 clones, 85% to 90% of which appear only once. From germline, CDR1 is SGHTA and CDR2 FQGTGA. With V trimmed by 4 bases and J by 8 bases, 13 bases remained unmatched. The CDR3 sequence is 16 residues long. The sample consisted of PBMCs or T cells enriched from blood (not recorded which). This receptor was obtained from a woman aged 55-69 years who had recovered from COVID-19. The chain is built from TRBV7-3 and TRBJ2-1, with 8 bases lining up with TRBD1. CDR3 sequence reads: CASSYNRGQGSDEQFF. The CDR3 DNA follows: TGTGCCAGCAGCTACAATCGCGGACAGGGTAGCGATGAGCAGTTCTTC.